These 6 T cell receptor beta chains came from one sample sequenced in a study of shared clonotypes between healthy human individuals. Assay: immunoSEQ multiplex PCR; the TCRdb copy retains only in-frame clones and omits some. This table holds approximately 100,000 clones, 65% to 75% found once. Sequences were obtained from memory CD8+ T cells sorted from blood. Subset denoted: CD45RO+ cells pooled with CCR7-negative TemRA cells. These receptors were obtained from a woman in her 30s in good health.

The rearrangement links TRBV6-6 to TRBJ2-2, with D perhaps TRBD1 (6 bases). Germline values: CDR1 MNHNY, CDR2 SVGAGI (reference sequence). This CDR3 comprises 14 residues. V lost 6 bases, J lost 0 bases, and 8 bases lay in between. DNA of the CDR3: TGTGCCAGCAGACAGGGCTCGAACACCGGGGAGCTGTTTTTT. Encoded protein: CASRQGSNTGELFF.

The chain is built from TRBV14 and TRBJ2-1, with 10 positions matching TRBD2. Germline CDR1 and CDR2: SGHDN and FVKESK. CDR3 length equals 14 residues. The ends lost 6 bases at V and 6 bases at J; junction bases unmatched: 5. The DNA for the CDR3 is TGTGCCAGCAGTACTAGCGGGATACTCAATGAGCAGTTCTTC. It codes for CASSTSGILNEQFF.

The V call is TRBV7-9, the J call TRBJ2-3, with 8 nucleotides matching TRBD2. The CDR3 is made up of 16 amino acids. In germline, CDR1 is SEHNR, CDR2 FQNEAQ (reference sequence). V was pared by 2 bases and J by 3 bases, with 7 bases of the junction left unmatched. The CDR3 here is CASSLPRAGATDTQYF. The CDR3 DNA reads as TGTGCCAGCAGCTTACCTAGAGCGGGAGCAACAGATACGCAGTATTTT.

The chain employs TRBV10-3 and TRBJ1-5, with D tentatively TRBD1 (5 bases). V dropped 8 bases and J dropped 5 bases, with 16 bases sitting between them. The CDR3 contains 14 residues. In germline, CDR1 is ENHRY, CDR2 SYGVKD. CDR3 bases: TGTGCCATCGGGATGGAGGGACCCCATCAGCCCCAGCATTTT. Residues: CAIGMEGPHQPQHF.

This rearrangement joins TRBV29-1 to TRBJ2-2; 7 bases map to TRBD1. CDR3 length equals 14 residues. Germline V gene lookup returns CDR1 SQVTM and CDR2 ANQGSEA. V lost 6 bases, J lost 4 bases, and 8 bases stayed unmatched. In DNA form, the CDR3 reads TGCAGCGTATATACAGGGGCCGGCACCGGGGAGCTGTTTTTT. Translated, it gives CSVYTGAGTGELFF.

This clone has a single count. The V call is TRBV28, the J call TRBJ2-7; no clear D. Looked up from germline, CDR1 is MDHEN and CDR2 is SYDVKM. The CDR3 has 11 residues. Trimming took 5 bases from V and 5 from J, leaving 7 bases between them. CDR3 sequence: CASSRNHEQYF. The CDR3 bases are TGTGCCAGCAGTCGAAACCACGAGCAGTACTTC.